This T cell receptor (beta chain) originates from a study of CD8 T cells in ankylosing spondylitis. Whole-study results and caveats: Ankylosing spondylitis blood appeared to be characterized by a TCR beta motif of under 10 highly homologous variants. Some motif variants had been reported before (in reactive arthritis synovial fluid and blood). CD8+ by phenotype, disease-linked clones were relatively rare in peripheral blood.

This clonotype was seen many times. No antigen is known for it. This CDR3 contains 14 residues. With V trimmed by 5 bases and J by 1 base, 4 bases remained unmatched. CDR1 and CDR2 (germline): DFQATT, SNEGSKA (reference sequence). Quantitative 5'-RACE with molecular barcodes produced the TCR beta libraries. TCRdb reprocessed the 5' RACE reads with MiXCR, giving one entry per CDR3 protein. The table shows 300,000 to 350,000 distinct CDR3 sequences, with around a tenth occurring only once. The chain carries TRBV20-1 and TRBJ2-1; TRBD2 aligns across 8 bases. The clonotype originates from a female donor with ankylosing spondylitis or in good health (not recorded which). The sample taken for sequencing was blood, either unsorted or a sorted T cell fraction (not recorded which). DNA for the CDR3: TGCAGTGCTCCAGCGGGAGTATCCTACAATGAGCAGTTCTTC. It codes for CSAPAGVSYNEQFF.